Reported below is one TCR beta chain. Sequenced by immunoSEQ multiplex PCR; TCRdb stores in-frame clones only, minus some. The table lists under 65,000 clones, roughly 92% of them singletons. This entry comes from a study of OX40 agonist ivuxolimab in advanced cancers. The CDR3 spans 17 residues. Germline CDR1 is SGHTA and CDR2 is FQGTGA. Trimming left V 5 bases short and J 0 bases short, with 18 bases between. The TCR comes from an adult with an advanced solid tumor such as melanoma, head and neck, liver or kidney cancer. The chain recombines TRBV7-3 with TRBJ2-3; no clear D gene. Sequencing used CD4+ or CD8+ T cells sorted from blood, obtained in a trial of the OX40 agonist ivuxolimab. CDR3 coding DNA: TGTGCCAGCAGCCTATCACCCCCTTTTAGTAGCACAGATACGCAGTATTTT. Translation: CASSLSPPFSSTDTQYF. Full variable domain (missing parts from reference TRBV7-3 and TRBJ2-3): GAGVSQTPSNKVTEKGKYVELRCDPISGHTALYWYRQSLGQGPEFLIYFQGTGAADDSGLPNDRFFAVRPEGSVSTLKIQRTERGDSAVYLCASSLSPPFSSTDTQYFGPGTRLTVL.